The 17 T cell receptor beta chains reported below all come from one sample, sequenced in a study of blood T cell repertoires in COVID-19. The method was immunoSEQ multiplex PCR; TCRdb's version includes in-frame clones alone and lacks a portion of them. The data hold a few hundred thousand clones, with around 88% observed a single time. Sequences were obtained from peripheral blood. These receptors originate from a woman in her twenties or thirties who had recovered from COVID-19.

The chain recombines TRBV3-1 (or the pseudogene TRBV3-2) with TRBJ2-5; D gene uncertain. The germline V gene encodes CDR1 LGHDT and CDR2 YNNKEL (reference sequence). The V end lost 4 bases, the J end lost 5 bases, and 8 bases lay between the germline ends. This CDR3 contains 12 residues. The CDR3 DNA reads TGTGCCAGCAGCCCCTCTAGGGAGACCCAGTACTTC. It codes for CASSPSRETQYF.

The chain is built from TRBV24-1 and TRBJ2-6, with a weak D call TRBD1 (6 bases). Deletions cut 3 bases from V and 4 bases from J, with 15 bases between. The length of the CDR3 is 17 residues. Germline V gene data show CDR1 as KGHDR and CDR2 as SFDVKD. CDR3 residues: CATSDAETGRGANVLTF. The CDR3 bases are TGTGCCACCAGTGATGCTGAGACAGGCCGCGGGGCCAACGTCCTGACTTTC.

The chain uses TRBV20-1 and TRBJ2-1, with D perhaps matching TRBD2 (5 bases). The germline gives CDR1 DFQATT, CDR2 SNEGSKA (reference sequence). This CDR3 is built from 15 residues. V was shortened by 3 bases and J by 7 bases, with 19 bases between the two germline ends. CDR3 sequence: CSASLNPGVGNEQFF. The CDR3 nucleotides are TGCAGTGCTAGTCTCAACCCCGGGGTCGGTAATGAGCAGTTCTTC.

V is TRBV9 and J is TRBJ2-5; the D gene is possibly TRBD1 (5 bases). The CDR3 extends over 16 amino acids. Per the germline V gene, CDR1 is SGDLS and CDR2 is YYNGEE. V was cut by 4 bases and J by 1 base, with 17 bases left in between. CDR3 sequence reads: CASSLGSGAVQETQYF. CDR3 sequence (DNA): TGTGCCAGCAGCTTAGGTAGTGGGGCAGTCCAAGAGACCCAGTACTTC.

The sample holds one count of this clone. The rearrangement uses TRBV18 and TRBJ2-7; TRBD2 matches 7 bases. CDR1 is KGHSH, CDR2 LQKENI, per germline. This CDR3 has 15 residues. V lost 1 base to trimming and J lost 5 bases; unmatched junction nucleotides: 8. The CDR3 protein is CASSPLNSGGDEQYF. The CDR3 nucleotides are TGTGCCAGCTCACCACTCAATTCGGGGGGAGACGAGCAGTACTTC.

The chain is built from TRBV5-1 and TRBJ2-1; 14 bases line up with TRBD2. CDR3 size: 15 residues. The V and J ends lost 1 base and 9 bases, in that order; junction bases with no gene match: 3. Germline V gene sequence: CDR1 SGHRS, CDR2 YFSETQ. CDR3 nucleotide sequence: TGCGCCAGCAGCTTGTCCGGACTAGCGGGGGGTGAGCAGTTCTTC. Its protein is CASSLSGLAGGEQFF.

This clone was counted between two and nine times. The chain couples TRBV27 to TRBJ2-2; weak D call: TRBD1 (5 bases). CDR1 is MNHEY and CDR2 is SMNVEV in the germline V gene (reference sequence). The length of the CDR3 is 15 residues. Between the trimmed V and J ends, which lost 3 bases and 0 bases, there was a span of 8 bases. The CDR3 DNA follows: TGTGCCAGCAGTTTGTCGACAGCGAACACCGGGGAGCTGTTTTTT. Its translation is CASSLSTANTGELFF.

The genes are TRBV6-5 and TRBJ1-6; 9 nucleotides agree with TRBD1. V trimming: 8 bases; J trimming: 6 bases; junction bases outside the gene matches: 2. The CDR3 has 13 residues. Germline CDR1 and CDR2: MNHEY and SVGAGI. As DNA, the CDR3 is TGTGCCAGCCTGGGACAGGGTAATTCACCCCTCCACTTT. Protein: CASLGQGNSPLHF.

CDR3 sequence: CASSRDRGTYEQYF. CDR3 nucleotide sequence: TGTGCCAGCTCAAGAGACAGGGGAACCTACGAGCAGTACTTC. This chain connects TRBV18 to TRBJ2-7; 8 bases fit TRBD1. The CDR3 runs 14 residues. Germline V gene lookup returns CDR1 KGHSH and CDR2 LQKENI. After removal of 5 bases from V and 2 bases from J, the junction contained 5 bases not matched to a gene.

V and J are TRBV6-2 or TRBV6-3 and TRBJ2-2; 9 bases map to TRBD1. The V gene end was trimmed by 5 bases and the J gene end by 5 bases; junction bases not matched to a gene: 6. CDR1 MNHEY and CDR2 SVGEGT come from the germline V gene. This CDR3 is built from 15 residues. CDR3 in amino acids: CASSAGTGSTGELFF. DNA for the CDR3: TGTGCCAGCAGTGCCGGGACAGGGTCTACCGGGGAGCTGTTTTTT.

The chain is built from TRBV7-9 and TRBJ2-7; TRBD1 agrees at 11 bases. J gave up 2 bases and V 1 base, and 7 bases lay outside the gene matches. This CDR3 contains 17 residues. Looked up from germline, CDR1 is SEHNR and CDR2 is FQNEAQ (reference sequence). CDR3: CASSLVGRDRGTYEQYF. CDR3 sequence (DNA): TGTGCCAGCAGCTTAGTAGGTCGGGACAGGGGGACCTACGAGCAGTACTTC.

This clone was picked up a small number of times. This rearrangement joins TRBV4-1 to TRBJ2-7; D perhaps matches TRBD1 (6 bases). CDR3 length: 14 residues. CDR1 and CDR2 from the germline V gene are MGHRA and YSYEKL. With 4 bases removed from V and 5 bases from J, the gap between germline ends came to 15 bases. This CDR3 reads CASSRLGDTHEQYF. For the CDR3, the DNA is TGCGCCAGCAGCCGGTTAGGGGACACCCACGAGCAGTACTTC.

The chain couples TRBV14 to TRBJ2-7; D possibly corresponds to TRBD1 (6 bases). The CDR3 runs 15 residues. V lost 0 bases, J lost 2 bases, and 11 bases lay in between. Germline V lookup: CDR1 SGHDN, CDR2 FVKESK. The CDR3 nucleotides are TGTGCCAGCAGCCAAGATCTGGACAGAACCTACGAGCAGTACTTC. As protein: CASSQDLDRTYEQYF.

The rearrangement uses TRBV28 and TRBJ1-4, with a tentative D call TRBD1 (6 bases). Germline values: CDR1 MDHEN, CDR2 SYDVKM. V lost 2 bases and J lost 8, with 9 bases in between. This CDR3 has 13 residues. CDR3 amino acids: CASSLVGGEKLFF. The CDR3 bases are TGTGCCAGCAGTTTAGTTGGGGGCGAAAAACTGTTTTTT.

The CDR3: CASSFDIGGNQPQHF. CDR3 DNA sequence: TGTGCCAGCAGTTTCGACATCGGCGGCAATCAGCCCCAGCATTTT. V and J are TRBV7-9 and TRBJ1-5; the D is unclear. V was cut by 6 bases and J by 2 bases, with 14 bases left in between. This CDR3 is 15 amino acids long. The germline CDR1 and CDR2 sequences are SEHNR and FQNEAQ (reference sequence).

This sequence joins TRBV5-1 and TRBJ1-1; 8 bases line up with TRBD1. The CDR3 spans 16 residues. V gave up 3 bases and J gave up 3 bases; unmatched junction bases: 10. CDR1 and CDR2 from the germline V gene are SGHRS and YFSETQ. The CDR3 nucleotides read TGCGCCAGCAGCTGGAGGACAGGGTATGGGGACACTGAAGCTTTCTTT. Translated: CASSWRTGYGDTEAFF.

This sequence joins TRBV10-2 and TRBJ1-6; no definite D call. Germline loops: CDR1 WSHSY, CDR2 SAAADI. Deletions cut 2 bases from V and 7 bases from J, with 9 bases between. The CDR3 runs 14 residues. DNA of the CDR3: TGCGCCAGCAGTGAGCGGGGTCAGAATTCACCCCTCCACTTT. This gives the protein CASSERGQNSPLHF.